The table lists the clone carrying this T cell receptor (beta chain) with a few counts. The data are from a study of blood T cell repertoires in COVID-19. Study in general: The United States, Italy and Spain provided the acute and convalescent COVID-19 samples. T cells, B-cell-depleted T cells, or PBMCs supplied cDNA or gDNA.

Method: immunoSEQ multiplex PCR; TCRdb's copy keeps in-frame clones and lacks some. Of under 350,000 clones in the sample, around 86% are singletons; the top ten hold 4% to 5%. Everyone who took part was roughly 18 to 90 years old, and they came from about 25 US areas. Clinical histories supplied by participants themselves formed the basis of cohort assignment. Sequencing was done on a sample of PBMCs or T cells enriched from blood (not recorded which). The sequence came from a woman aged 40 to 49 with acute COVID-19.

DNA for the CDR3: TGCGCCAGCAGCCAACCGGGACACGGAGGTAATCAGCCCCAGCATTTT. Translating gives CASSQPGHGGNQPQHF. The rearrangement uses TRBV4-1 and TRBJ1-5, with D perhaps TRBD1 (6 bases). V was clipped by 2 bases and J by 4 bases, with 15 bases between them. Germline lookup yields CDR1 MGHRA and CDR2 YSYEKL. The CDR3 covers 16 residues.